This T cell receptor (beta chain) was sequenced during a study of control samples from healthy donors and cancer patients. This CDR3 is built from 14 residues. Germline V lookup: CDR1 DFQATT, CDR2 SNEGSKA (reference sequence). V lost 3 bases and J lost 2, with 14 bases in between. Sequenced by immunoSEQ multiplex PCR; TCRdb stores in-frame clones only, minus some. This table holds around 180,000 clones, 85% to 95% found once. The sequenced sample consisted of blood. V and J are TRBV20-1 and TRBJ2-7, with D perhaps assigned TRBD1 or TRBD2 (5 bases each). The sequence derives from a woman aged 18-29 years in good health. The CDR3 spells CSASSGPGAYEQYF. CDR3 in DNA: TGCAGTGCTAGTTCGGGACCCGGCGCCTACGAGCAGTACTTC.